Listed here are 20 T cell receptor beta chains from one sample, sequenced in a study of regulatory T cells in long-lasting Graves disease. Time point: persistent/refractory GD, antithyroid drugs over 5 years with positive TRAb. RNA extracted from PBMCs served as the sequencing template. TCR beta libraries were built with iRepertoire HTBI primers and Arm-PCR of CDR3 regions. One entry per CDR3 protein, called by TCRdb with MiXCR from the multiplex PCR reads. The sample consists of 300,000 to 500,000 distinct CDR3 sequences, less than 25% of them appearing once. The sample in question was peripheral blood mononuclear cells (PBMCs), obtained when the disease was refractory, from a patient treated with antithyroid drugs. These receptors were taken from a female donor with Graves disease.

For this clonotype: This may come from a read error, since a much larger clone is one base off. Because the CDR3 is missing its conserved closing phenylalanine or tryptophan, this is likely a read error. This rearrangement joins TRBV6-2 or TRBV6-3 to TRBJ2-7, with a weak D call TRBD1 (5 bases). CDR3 length equals 15 residues. Germline V CDR1 and CDR2: MNHEY, SVGEGT. V gave up 5 bases and J gave up 2 bases, with 16 bases separating them. The chain's CDR3 is CASSEAVTGPYEQYL. In nucleotides, the CDR3 is TGTGCCAGCAGTGAAGCAGTCACAGGCCCCTACGAGCAGTACCTC.

This clonotype showed up just once. The chain recombines TRBV6-1 with TRBJ1-2, with 8 bases fitting TRBD1. The CDR3 runs to 11 residues. V lost 9 bases and J lost 4; bases outside the gene matches: 1. CDR1 and CDR2 from the germline V gene are MNHNS and SASEGT. The CDR3 region has the DNA TGTGCCAGTACAGGGGGCTATGGCTACACCTTC. Translated, it gives CASTGGYGYTF.

This clonotype was detected only a few times. The chain combines TRBV30 with TRBJ1-4; tentative D call: TRBD1 (5 bases). V was cut by 4 bases and J by 11 bases, with 20 bases left in between. Per germline, CDR1 GTSNPN and CDR2 SVGIG (reference sequence). This CDR3 comprises 14 residues. CDR3 nucleotide sequence: TGTGCCTGGAAGACCCGGGGCGTTATAGGGAAACTGTTTTTT. Protein sequence: CAWKTRGVIGKLFF.

The J gene is TRBJ2-7, the V gene TRBV6-1; 14 positions agree with TRBD2. The CDR3 is 19 amino acids. In germline, CDR1 is MNHNS, CDR2 SASEGT. Trimming took 7 bases from V and 0 from J; bases not matched to a gene: 14. The CDR3 spells CASTAPGTSGRSDSYEQYF. The CDR3 coding sequence is TGTGCCAGCACCGCCCCCGGGACTAGCGGGAGATCCGACTCCTACGAGCAGTACTTC.

This clonotype was seen many times. This rearrangement joins TRBV10-2 to TRBJ2-5; TRBD2 agrees at 8 bases. The CDR3 length is 17 residues. Germline CDR1 WSHSY, CDR2 SAAADI. Unmatched junction bases numbered 17, after V lost 10 bases and J lost 1 base. This chain's CDR3 is CATQPVGSSGLQETQYF. The CDR3 DNA is TGCGCCACCCAGCCAGTTGGGTCTAGCGGGCTCCAAGAGACCCAGTACTTC.

Points on this clonotype: A read error may explain this, as a much larger clone is one base away. The V gene is TRBV30, the J gene TRBJ1-1, with D possibly being TRBD1 (5 bases). V was shortened by 0 bases and J by 0 bases, with 8 bases between the two germline ends. Germline CDR1 GTSNPN, CDR2 SVGIG (reference sequence). The CDR3 has 14 residues. As DNA, the CDR3 is TGTGCCTGGAGTGTTGAGGGGATGAACACTGAAGCTTTCTTT. Protein product: CAWSVEGMNTEAFF.

This rearrangement joins TRBV6-2 or TRBV6-3 to TRBJ2-5, with 8 bases identical to TRBD1. CDR1 and CDR2 from the germline V gene are MNHEY and SVGEGT. The CDR3 length is 16 residues. After removal of 6 bases from V and 4 bases from J, the junction contained 13 bases not matched to a gene. The CDR3 bases are TGTGCCAGCAGCCGACTAAGTGACAGGGGATCAGAGACCCAGTACTTC. This gives the protein CASSRLSDRGSETQYF.

This clonotype occurred a few times. This chain joins TRBV20-1 and TRBJ2-1; either TRBD1 or TRBD2 may fit D (5 bases each). V was shortened by 0 bases and J by 0 bases, with 12 bases between the two germline ends. Germline V gene sequence: CDR1 DFQATT, CDR2 SNEGSKA (reference sequence). CDR3 length: 16 amino acids. CDR3 coding DNA: TGCAGTGCTAGAGATGTGGGGACCAGCTCCTACAATGAGCAGTTCTTC. Residues: CSARDVGTSSYNEQFF.

CDR3 bases: TGTGCCAGCTCACTGGACAGGATGGGAATGAACACTGAAGCTTTCTTT. It specifies CASSLDRMGMNTEAFF. The chain combines TRBV18 with TRBJ1-1, with TRBD1 matching over 7 bases. The germline V gene encodes CDR1 KGHSH and CDR2 LQKENI. V lost 4 bases, J lost 0 bases, and 8 bases stayed unmatched. The CDR3 is 16 amino acids.

V and J are TRBV3-1 and TRBJ1-5; D is perhaps TRBD1 (5 bases). The CDR3 sequence is 14 residues long. Germline V gene sequence: CDR1 LGHDT, CDR2 YNNKEL (reference sequence). V shed 4 bases and J shed 5 bases, with 12 bases lying between them. The CDR3 DNA sequence: TGTGCCAGCAGCCCGTCCGGAGGGGATCAGCCCCAGCATTTT. Protein: CASSPSGGDQPQHF.

CDR3 region: CASSQRGRWEAFF. CDR3 nucleotide sequence: TGTGCCAGCAGCCAAAGGGGGCGCTGGGAAGCTTTCTTT. The chain links TRBV6-2 or TRBV6-3 to TRBJ1-1, with TRBD1 matching over 7 bases. Germline CDR1 and CDR2: MNHEY and SVGEGT. The CDR3 is made up of 13 amino acids. With 6 bases clipped from V and 8 bases from J, the junction kept 9 bases outside the gene matches.

This clonotype was seen once. The rearrangement links TRBV19 to TRBJ2-1; D is ambiguous. The CDR3 is made up of 12 amino acids. The V end was cut by 5 bases, the J end by 5 bases, with 7 bases between. CDR1 and CDR2 (germline): LNHDA, SQIVND (reference sequence). The CDR3 spells CASSDRDNEQFF. The CDR3 DNA follows: TGTGCCAGTAGTGACCGGGACAATGAGCAGTTCTTC. The full variable domain, in which reference TRBV19 and TRBJ2-1 provide the parts outside the CDR3, is DGGITQSPKYLFRKEGQNVTLSCEQNLNHDAMYWYRQDPGQGLRLIYYSQIVNDFQKGDIAEGYSVSREKKESFPLTVTSAQKNPTAFYLCASSDRDNEQFFGPGTRLTVL.

This rearrangement joins TRBV7-2 to TRBJ2-2; 12 bases agree with TRBD2. V shed 3 bases and J 4 bases; nucleotides not matched to a gene: 9. Looked up from germline, CDR1 is SGHTA and CDR2 is FQGNSA. This CDR3 has 18 residues. The CDR3: CASSFVAGLAGATGELFF. CDR3 DNA sequence: TGTGCCAGCAGCTTCGTCGCGGGACTAGCGGGTGCCACCGGGGAGCTGTTTTTT.

V usage is TRBV6-2 or TRBV6-3 and J usage is TRBJ1-5; TRBD1 agrees at 11 bases. V was clipped by 2 bases and J by 3 bases; unmatched bases: 6. Germline V gives CDR1 MNHEY, CDR2 SVGEGT. This CDR3 contains 17 residues. CDR3 in DNA: TGTGCCAGCAGTTACGAGGGGACAGGGGGGATCAATCAGCCCCAGCATTTT. Translated: CASSYEGTGGINQPQHF.

V is TRBV7-2 and J is TRBJ1-1; D is ambiguous. Germline assignment: CDR1 SGHTA and CDR2 FQGNSA. The CDR3 has 13 amino acids. V lost 1 base, J lost 7 bases, and 10 bases lay in between. This CDR3 is CASSLEVPVEAFF. In DNA form, the CDR3 reads TGTGCCAGCAGCTTAGAAGTACCGGTTGAAGCTTTCTTT.

There are many counts of this clonotype. V and J are TRBV7-2 and TRBJ2-7; no reliable D call. Germline V gives CDR1 SGHTA, CDR2 FQGNSA. The length of the CDR3 is 14 residues. The germline V and J ends were trimmed by 1 base and 2 bases, with 9 bases remaining between them. The CDR3 DNA follows: TGTGCCAGCAGCTTAGGCGCGGTCGCCTACGAGCAGTACTTC. Encoded protein: CASSLGAVAYEQYF.

This clonotype has a count of ten or more. The chain combines TRBV29-1 with TRBJ1-1; the D is unclear. Germline V CDR1 and CDR2: SQVTM, ANQGSEA. Trimming stripped 3 bases from V and 0 bases from J, with 5 bases between. The CDR3 is made up of 12 amino acids. Here the CDR3 DNA reads TGCAGCGTTGATCAGCTGAACACTGAAGCTTTCTTT. It is translated as CSVDQLNTEAFF.

V usage is TRBV6-1 and J usage is TRBJ2-3; unclear D gene. The CDR3 is 13 amino acids. The V end lost 2 bases, the J end lost 10 bases, and 13 bases lay between the germline ends. The germline V gene has CDR1 MNHNS and CDR2 SASEGT. This CDR3 reads CASSEYAYWAQYF. DNA for the CDR3: TGTGCCAGCAGTGAATACGCTTATTGGGCGCAGTATTTT.

This clonotype was seen ten or more times. This chain connects TRBV6-1 to TRBJ1-5; D gene unclear. Trimming took 7 bases from V and 8 from J, leaving 9 bases between them. The germline gives CDR1 MNHNS, CDR2 SASEGT. This CDR3 region has 11 residues. The DNA of the CDR3 is TGTGCCAGCATCCCGAAGGAGCCCCAGCATTTT. Residues: CASIPKEPQHF.

This clonotype was seen more than once but under ten times. CDR3 bases: TGTGCCAGCAGTCAACCTGAGGACATTACGAACACCGGGGAGCTGTTTTTT. Its translation is CASSQPEDITNTGELFF. The V gene is TRBV6-1, the J gene TRBJ2-2; maybe TRBD1 (5 bases). Trimming took off 5 bases at V and 0 bases at J, with 16 bases between the two ends. This CDR3 is 17 amino acids long. CDR1 and CDR2 (germline): MNHNS, SASEGT.